This is a list of T cell receptor beta chains from one sample in a study of human T cells and chemical hapten exposure. Via MiXCR, TCRdb re-called the RACE reads, giving one row per CDR3 protein. In the table there are about 360,000 distinct CDR3 sequences, about 4.4% of which are singletons. This material consisted of whole blood, taken in connection with sensitization to the hapten diphenylcyclopropenone (DPC). These receptors were obtained from a woman in her forties or fifties with alopecia areata. Some clones in this sample may be carry-over from other donors' samples. CDR3s include the opening cysteine and the closing phenylalanine or tryptophan. The D gene is left open where the match is weak. For some rows the clone size is stated as once, few or many, or as a class when expanded; others skip it.

>-|TRBV20-1|TRBJ2-1|-
CSARGVLAGYNEQFF
TGCAGTGCTAGGGGAGTACTAGCTGGGTACAATGAGCAGTTCTTC
>few|TRBV5-1|TRBJ1-3|-
CASSGTTTFSGNTIYF
TGCGCCAGCTCCGGGACAACAACCTTCTCTGGAAACACCATATATTTT
>many|TRBV3-1|TRBJ2-7|-
CASSQDGQEVRYF
TGTGCCAGCAGCCAAGACGGCCAGGAGGTTCGGTACTTC
>-|TRBV7-8|TRBJ1-1|-
CASSFKRTGGTEAFF
TGTGCCAGCAGCTTTAAGAGGACGGGAGGAACTGAAGCTTTCTTT
>many|TRBV28|TRBJ1-4|-
CASSPRMGAGEKLFF
TGTGCCAGCAGTCCCCGGATGGGGGCTGGTGAAAAACTGTTTTTT
>many|TRBV7-2|TRBJ2-3|-
CASSSFTDTQYF
TGTGCCAGCAGCTCATTCACAGATACGCAGTATTTT
>few|TRBV3-1|TRBJ2-2|TRBD2
CASSRALAGVGELFF
TGTGCCAGCAGCCGGGCACTAGCGGGAGTCGGGGAGCTGTTTTTT
>many|TRBV28|TRBJ1-3|TRBD1
CASTRGQGRNTIYF
TGTGCCAGCACCCGGGGACAGGGGAGAAACACCATATATTTT
>many|TRBV5-1|TRBJ2-3|-
CASSPRGVQDTQYF
TGCGCCAGCAGCCCTAGAGGGGTGCAAGATACGCAGTATTTT
>many|TRBV4-1|TRBJ2-7|TRBD2
CASSQATSGVYYEQYF
TGCGCCAGCAGCCAAGCCACTAGCGGGGTCTACTACGAGCAGTACTTC
>many|TRBV4-1|TRBJ1-2|-
CASSQDPEFTSYGYTF
TGCGCCAGCAGCCAAGATCCGGAATTCACCTCCTATGGCTACACCTTC
>few|TRBV9|TRBJ2-3|TRBD2
CASSEGLAGGMTQYF
TGTGCCAGCAGCGAGGGACTAGCGGGGGGCATGACGCAGTATTTT
>many|TRBV12-3/TRBV12-4|TRBJ2-5|TRBD2
CASRLAGGQETQYF
TGTGCCAGCAGGCTAGCGGGGGGTCAAGAGACCCAGTACTTC
>few|TRBV27|TRBJ1-2|TRBD1
CASRDPRDRGFGNYGYTF
TGTGCCAGCAGAGACCCCCGGGACAGGGGTTTTGGGAACTATGGCTACACCTTC
>-|TRBV6-2/TRBV6-3|TRBJ2-7|TRBD2
CASSPPSGKRYEQYF
TGTGCCAGCAGTCCCCCCAGCGGGAAGAGGTACGAGCAGTACTTC
>-|TRBV20-1|TRBJ1-1|-
CSARDWGVGAFF
TGCAGTGCTAGAGATTGGGGGGTAGGAGCTTTCTTT
>-|TRBV10-3|TRBJ1-3|-
CAIAAGGNTIYF
TGTGCCATCGCTGCGGGAGGAAACACCATATATTTT
>many|TRBV29-1|TRBJ2-1|-
CSVTINEQFF
TGCAGCGTTACGATAAATGAGCAGTTCTTC
>-|TRBV3-1|TRBJ1-1|-
CASSQSSENTEAFF
TGTGCCAGCAGCCAAAGCAGCGAGAACACTGAAGCTTTCTTT
>few|TRBV6-1|TRBJ2-7|-
CASSADSGRSYEQYF
TGTGCCAGCAGTGCCGACAGTGGAAGGTCCTACGAGCAGTACTTC
>few|TRBV27|TRBJ1-4|-
CASRIYRGATNEKLFF
TGTGCCAGCAGGATTTACCGGGGAGCAACTAATGAAAAACTGTTTTTT
>-|TRBV20-1|TRBJ1-6|-
CSARAIVTGYNSPLHF
TGCAGTGCTAGGGCTATCGTGACCGGGTATAATTCACCCCTCCACTTT
>many|TRBV7-9|TRBJ1-2|-
CALGRGYNYGYTF
TGTGCGTTGGGAAGGGGGTATAACTATGGCTACACCTTC
>-|TRBV12-3/TRBV12-4|TRBJ2-3|-
CASSWAGAQDTQYF
TGTGCCAGCAGTTGGGCGGGGGCGCAAGATACGCAGTATTTT
>many|TRBV20-1|TRBJ1-2|TRBD1
CSARVLTGDGYGYTF
TGCAGTGCTAGAGTACTGACAGGGGATGGCTATGGCTACACCTTC
>many|TRBV5-1|TRBJ2-7|-
CASTRSTTLGEQYF
TGCGCCAGCACCCGGTCGACTACCCTCGGGGAGCAGTACTTC
>-|TRBV6-1|TRBJ1-1|-
CASSGYPMNTEAFF
TGTGCCAGCAGTGGATACCCCATGAACACTGAAGCTTTCTTT
>-|TRBV29-1|TRBJ1-2|-
CSVFTGGDYGYTF
TGCAGCGTTTTCACGGGTGGGGACTATGGCTACACCTTC
>many|TRBV29-1|TRBJ2-1|TRBD1
CSGRDRGSYNEQFF
TGCAGCGGCCGGGACAGGGGAAGTTACAATGAGCAGTTCTTC
>few|TRBV3-1|TRBJ2-1|TRBD1
CASSQDLTGVNEQFF
TGTGCCAGCAGCCAAGATCTGACAGGGGTCAATGAGCAGTTCTTC
>-|TRBV2|TRBJ1-2|-
CASSEGGSDYGYTF
TGTGCCAGCAGTGAAGGGGGCAGCGACTATGGCTACACCTTC
>many|TRBV19|TRBJ2-2|TRBD1
CASSTRTGNTGELFF
TGTGCCAGTAGTACACGGACAGGGAACACCGGGGAGCTGTTTTTT
>many|TRBV11-2|TRBJ1-1|-
CASSLSAGYNIEAFF
TGTGCCAGCAGCTTATCGGCAGGATATAATATTGAAGCTTTCTTT
>-|TRBV27|TRBJ1-4|-
CASSLRTWGEKLFF
TGTGCCAGCAGTTTACGTACCTGGGGAGAAAAACTGTTTTTT
>many|TRBV29-1|TRBJ1-1|-
CSVAGLFGRTEAFF
TGCAGCGTCGCAGGGTTATTTGGTCGAACTGAAGCTTTCTTT